These 9 T cell receptor beta chains were all obtained from the same sample, sequenced in a study of blood T cell repertoires in COVID-19. The method was immunoSEQ multiplex PCR; TCRdb's version includes in-frame clones alone and lacks a portion of them. The sample contains 150,000 to 200,000 clones, around 85% of which appear only once. The sequenced sample consisted of peripheral blood. The receptors shown here come from a man between 70 and 80 years old with active or convalescent COVID-19.

The chain uses TRBV11-2 and TRBJ1-2, with D perhaps TRBD1 (5 bases). Trimming took 5 bases from V and 2 from J, leaving 15 bases between them. This CDR3 is 15 amino acids long. Germline CDR1 SGHAT, CDR2 FQNNGV. CDR3 protein: CASSEGAYGNYGYTF. Here the CDR3 DNA reads TGTGCCAGCAGCGAAGGGGCATATGGGAACTATGGCTACACCTTC.

This clone was picked up one time. The chain is built from TRBV3-1 (or the pseudogene TRBV3-2) and TRBJ1-1, with D unresolved. The germline V gene has CDR1 LGHDT and CDR2 YNNKEL (reference sequence). V dropped 4 bases and J dropped 1 base, with 7 bases sitting between them. The CDR3 sequence is 13 residues long. CDR3 coding DNA: TGTGCCAGCAGCCCCCTCCGGAACACTGAAGCTTTCTTT. Protein sequence: CASSPLRNTEAFF.

V gene TRBV27 combines with J gene TRBJ1-2; D remains unclear. The CDR3 spans 12 residues. Germline CDR1 is MNHEY and CDR2 is SMNVEV (reference sequence). V was trimmed by 6 bases and J by 7 bases, leaving 12 bases between them. In DNA form, the CDR3 reads TGTGCCAGCAGAGGTCCAGCGGGTGGCTACACCTTC. Encoded protein: CASRGPAGGYTF.

The chain employs TRBV19 and TRBJ1-1; unclear D gene. Germline CDR1 reads LNHDA; CDR2 reads SQIVND (reference sequence). CDR3 length: 13 residues. V was clipped by 4 bases and J by 1 base, with 7 bases between them. The CDR3 sequence: CASSTQSNTEAFF. The CDR3 region has the DNA TGTGCCAGTAGTACACAGTCGAACACTGAAGCTTTCTTT.

The chain uses TRBV19 and TRBJ1-5, with 9 bases fitting TRBD1. The length of the CDR3 is 16 residues. V was clipped by 3 bases and J by 7 bases; unmatched bases: 10. Germline-derived CDR1 and CDR2 are LNHDA and SQIVND (reference sequence). The CDR3 loop reads CASSIRDREPRQPQHF. Here the CDR3 DNA reads TGTGCCAGTAGTATTCGGGACAGGGAACCGCGGCAGCCCCAGCATTTT. The variable domain in full, with the rest retrieved from reference TRBV19 and TRBJ1-5, is DGGITQSPKYLFRKEGQNVTLSCEQNLNHDAMYWYRQDPGQGLRLIYYSQIVNDFQKGDIAEGYSVSREKKESFPLTVTSAQKNPTAFYLCASSIRDREPRQPQHFGDGTRLSIL.

The chain employs TRBV7-2 and TRBJ1-2; 7 positions match TRBD1. The CDR3 sequence is 14 residues long. V lost 5 bases to trimming and J lost 3 bases; unmatched junction nucleotides: 6. Looked up from germline, CDR1 is SGHTA and CDR2 is FQGNSA. DNA for the CDR3: TGTGCCAGCAGCGCTAACAGGGGCGACTATGGCTACACCTTC. Its translation is CASSANRGDYGYTF.

The gene calls are TRBV2 and TRBJ2-1; TRBD2 aligns across 12 bases. Germline lookup yields CDR1 SNHLY and CDR2 FYNNEI. The CDR3 length is 14 residues. V gave up 3 bases and J gave up 9 bases; unmatched junction bases: 3. The CDR3: CASSESSGGAEQFF. CDR3 nucleotide sequence: TGTGCCAGCAGTGAGTCTAGCGGGGGGGCTGAGCAGTTCTTC.

This sequence joins TRBV7-2 and TRBJ1-2, with 7 bases lining up with TRBD1. The ends lost 3 bases at V and 3 bases at J; junction bases unmatched: 4. Germline CDR1 is SGHTA and CDR2 is FQGNSA. There are 14 residues in the CDR3. This CDR3 is CASSLGTDYYGYTF. The CDR3 bases are TGTGCCAGCAGCTTGGGGACAGATTACTATGGCTACACCTTC.

V gene TRBV15 combines with J gene TRBJ1-2; TRBD1 agrees at 8 bases. The CDR3 spans 19 residues. Trimming took 1 base from V and 1 from J; bases not matched to a gene: 14. Germline V gene lookup returns CDR1 LNHNV and CDR2 YYDKDF (reference sequence). CDR3 sequence: CATSRGYPTGGNLNYGYTF. In nucleotides, the CDR3 is TGTGCCACCAGCAGAGGCTACCCTACAGGGGGGAACCTTAACTATGGCTACACCTTC.